The 10 T cell receptor beta chains in this list originate from one sample, sequenced in a study of T-cell reconstitution after alpha-beta-depleted transplantation in children. A library of TCRbeta sequences, prepared with unique molecular identifiers, was generated. TCRdb ran MiXCR on the PCR reads and lists one entry per CDR3 protein. The sample consists of approximately 300,000 distinct CDR3 sequences, under 14% of them appearing once. The source was peripheral blood, collected 180 days after TCRalphabeta/CD19-depleted stem cell transplant. The origin of the receptors is a male patient aged 2 to 9 who had a stem cell transplant for chronic granulomatous disease, so the T cells may come from the graft donor.

The table lists this clonotype with many counts. Here the CDR3 reads CASWGSGGPSTDTQYF. CDR3 coding DNA: TGTGCCAGCTGGGGTAGCGGGGGTCCTAGCACAGATACGCAGTATTTT. J is TRBJ2-3 and V is TRBV12-3 or TRBV12-4; 9 positions agree with TRBD2. This CDR3 spans 16 amino acids. V dropped 8 bases and J dropped 0; count of bases not matched to a gene: 9.

This clonotype was picked up many times. The rearrangement joins TRBV29-1 to TRBJ2-7; 10 bases fit TRBD2. Germline lookup yields CDR1 SQVTM and CDR2 ANQGSEA. The CDR3 totals 14 residues. Trimming at V came to 4 bases and at J to 3 bases, leaving 6 bases not matched to a gene. The CDR3 DNA follows: TGCAGCGTTGTATGGACTAGCGGCTTCTACGAGCAGTACTTC. It yields the protein CSVVWTSGFYEQYF.

This clonotype was observed many times. The chain uses TRBV4-1 and TRBJ2-4; perhaps D is TRBD1 or TRBD2 (5 bases each). Trimming removed 3 bases at V and 7 bases at J, with 7 bases between. The CDR3 is 12 amino acids. Germline assignment: CDR1 MGHRA and CDR2 YSYEKL. Here the CDR3 DNA reads TGCGCCAGCAGCCAGGGGGAGAACATTCAGTACTTC. Encoded protein: CASSQGENIQYF.

The V gene is TRBV5-6, the J gene TRBJ2-2; 11 positions match TRBD2. Germline CDR1 reads SGHDT; CDR2 reads YYEEEE. The CDR3 runs 17 residues. Trimming at V came to 9 bases and at J to 7 bases, leaving 17 bases not matched to a gene. As DNA, the CDR3 is TGTGCCATGGGCCCTGGGGGGCTAGCGGGAGGATTCGGGGAGCTGTTTTTT. Protein: CAMGPGGLAGGFGELFF. Full variable domain (outside the CDR3, taken from reference TRBV5-6 and TRBJ2-2): DAGVTQSPTHLIKTRGQQVTLRCSPKSGHDTVSWYQQALGQGPQFIFQYYEEEERQRGNFPDRFSGHQFPNYSSELNVNALLLGDSALYLCAMGPGGLAGGFGELFFGEGSRLTVL.

As concerns this clonotype: A single base separates this from a much larger clone, so it may be a read error. This rearrangement joins TRBV5-1 to TRBJ2-1; D call uncertain. The CDR3 covers 15 residues. The V end was cut by 7 bases, the J end by 4 bases, with 18 bases between. Germline lookup yields CDR1 SGHRS and CDR2 YFSETQ. Written as DNA, the CDR3 is TGCGCCAGCGCCACTTCGGCAGGCACGTACAATGAGCAGTTCTTC. The encoded protein is CASATSAGTYNEQFF.

This clonotype has ten or more counts. The rearrangement uses TRBV7-8 and TRBJ2-2; 7 bases match TRBD1. CDR1 is SGHVS and CDR2 is FQNEAQ in the germline V gene. The CDR3 contains 16 residues. V dropped 5 bases and J dropped 7; count of bases not matched to a gene: 13. CDR3 sequence reads: CASSPKTGKSSGELFF. As DNA, the CDR3 is TGTGCCAGCAGCCCGAAGACAGGGAAGAGTAGCGGGGAGCTGTTTTTT. Full variable domain (missing parts from reference TRBV7-8 and TRBJ2-2): GAGVSQSPRYKVAKRGQDVALRCDPISGHVSLFWYQQALGQGPEFLTYFQNEAQLDKSGLPSDRFFAERPEGSVSTLKIQRTQQEDSAVYLCASSPKTGKSSGELFFGEGSRLTVL.

This clonotype was detected ten times or more. V and J are TRBV24-1 and TRBJ2-3; tentative D call: TRBD2 (6 bases). V lost 5 bases to trimming and J lost 3 bases, with 11 bases between them. This CDR3 has 14 residues. Germline CDR1 KGHDR, CDR2 SFDVKD. CDR3 protein: CATSGRGTTDTQYF. In DNA form, the CDR3 reads TGTGCCACCAGTGGCAGAGGGACTACAGATACGCAGTATTTT.

This clonotype was found many times. This sequence joins TRBV5-1 and TRBJ2-7; D is perhaps TRBD1 or TRBD2 (6 bases each). The CDR3 consists of 16 residues. CDR1 SGHRS and CDR2 YFSETQ come from the germline V gene. V lost 4 bases and J lost 4, with 21 bases in between. CDR3 bases: TGCGCCAGCAGCACGGAGGGTATGACAGGAAGATACGAGCAGTACTTC. Protein product: CASSTEGMTGRYEQYF.

This clonotype appeared many times. At one of its ends the junction is not consistent with the germline gene, which may arise from a read error. This chain connects TRBV28 to TRBJ2-7; D not resolved. Germline CDR1 MDHEN, CDR2 SYDVKM. There are 12 residues in the CDR3. The CDR3 bases are TGTGCCAGCAGCTTATCCATCTACGAGCAGTACTTC. Residues: CASSLSIYEQYF.

This clonotype showed up many times. The chain has TRBV18 and TRBJ2-7; D not resolved. This CDR3 has 19 residues. CDR1 and CDR2 (germline): KGHSH, LQKENI. V gave up 4 bases and J gave up 4 bases, with 29 bases separating them. CDR3 nucleotides: TGTGCCAGCTCACAAAATCGCTCCCAGGCCAGGATCCGGCCTTACGAGCAGTACTTC. It specifies CASSQNRSQARIRPYEQYF.